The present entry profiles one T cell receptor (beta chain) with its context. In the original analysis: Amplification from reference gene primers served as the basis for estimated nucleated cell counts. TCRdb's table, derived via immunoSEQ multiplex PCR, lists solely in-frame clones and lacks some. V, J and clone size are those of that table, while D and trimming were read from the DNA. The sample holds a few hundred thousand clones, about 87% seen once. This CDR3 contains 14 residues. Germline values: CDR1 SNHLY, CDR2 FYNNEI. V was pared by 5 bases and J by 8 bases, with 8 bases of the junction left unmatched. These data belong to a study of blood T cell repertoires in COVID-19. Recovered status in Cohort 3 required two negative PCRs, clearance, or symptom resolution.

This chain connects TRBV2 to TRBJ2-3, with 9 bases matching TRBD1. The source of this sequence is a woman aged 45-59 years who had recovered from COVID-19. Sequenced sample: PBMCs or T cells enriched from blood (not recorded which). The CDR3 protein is CASSTGTGLFTQYF. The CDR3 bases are TGTGCCAGCAGTACCGGGACAGGGTTATTTACGCAGTATTTT.